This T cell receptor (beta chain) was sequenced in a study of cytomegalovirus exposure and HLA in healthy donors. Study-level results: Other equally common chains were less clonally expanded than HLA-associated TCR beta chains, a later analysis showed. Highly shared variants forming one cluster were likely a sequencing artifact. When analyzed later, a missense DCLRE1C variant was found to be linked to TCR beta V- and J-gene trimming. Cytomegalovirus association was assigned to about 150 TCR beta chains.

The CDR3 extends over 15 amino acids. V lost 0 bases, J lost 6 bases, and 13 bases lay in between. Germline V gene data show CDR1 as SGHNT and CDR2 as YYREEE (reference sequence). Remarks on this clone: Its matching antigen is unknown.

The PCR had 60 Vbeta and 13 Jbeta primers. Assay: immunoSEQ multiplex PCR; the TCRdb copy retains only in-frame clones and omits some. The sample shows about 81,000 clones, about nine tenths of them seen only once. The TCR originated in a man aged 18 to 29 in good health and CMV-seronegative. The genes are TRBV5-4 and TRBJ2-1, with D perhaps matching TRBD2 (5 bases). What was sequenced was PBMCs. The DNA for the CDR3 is TGTGCCAGCAGCTTGGAACTAGTTGGGCGCAATGAGCAGTTCTTC. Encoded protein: CASSLELVGRNEQFF.